This T cell receptor beta chain emerged from a study of cytomegalovirus exposure and HLA in healthy donors. Findings and caveats of the study: Owing to their indistinguishability, certain V segments, notably TRBV6-2 and TRBV6-3, were excluded. It is likely that the observed cluster of highly shared sequence variants was a sequencing artifact. Analyzed later, most CMV-associated TCR beta chains appeared HLA-restricted. Later on, an analysis found that several of the most significant clusters appeared to be linked to common viral pathogens, which included parvovirus B19.

PCR involved 60 Vbeta and 13 Jbeta primers. Here immunoSEQ multiplex PCR was the method, and the copy in TCRdb shows in-frame clones only, minus some. The sample carries 150,000 or so clones, approximately 71% recorded once. As concerns this clone: What it binds is not known.

Germline loops: CDR1 SEHNR, CDR2 FQNEAQ (reference sequence). Trimming stripped 5 bases from V and 0 bases from J, with 13 bases between. The CDR3 sequence is 15 residues long. The rearrangement uses TRBV7-9 and TRBJ1-1; no clear D gene. Sample: PBMCs. The source of this sequence is a young man in good health and CMV-seropositive. The CDR3 loop reads CASSLGVAVNTEAFF. Written as DNA, the CDR3 is TGTGCCAGCAGCCTCGGGGTGGCGGTGAACACTGAAGCTTTCTTT.